This T cell receptor (beta chain) comes out of a study of T cells in narcolepsy. In the study overall: Donors had narcolepsy type 1 or type 2, or were healthy controls.

The repertoire was sequenced with immunoSEQ multiplex PCR; TCRdb's copy has only in-frame clones and lacks some. The sample includes about 40,000 clones, about 87% of them seen just once. This CDR3 is built from 14 residues. V was trimmed by 5 bases and J by 0 bases, leaving 10 bases between them. In germline, CDR1 is MNHNY, CDR2 SVGAGI (reference sequence). The chain is built from TRBV6-6 and TRBJ1-2; a weak D match, TRBD1 (6 bases). Sequencing was performed on CD45RA- memory CD4+ T cells from PBMCs. This clonotype was obtained from a human donor with narcolepsy. CDR3 in amino acids: CASSTGGTNYGYTF. The CDR3 DNA is TGTGCCAGCAGTACGGGGGGCACTAACTATGGCTACACCTTC.